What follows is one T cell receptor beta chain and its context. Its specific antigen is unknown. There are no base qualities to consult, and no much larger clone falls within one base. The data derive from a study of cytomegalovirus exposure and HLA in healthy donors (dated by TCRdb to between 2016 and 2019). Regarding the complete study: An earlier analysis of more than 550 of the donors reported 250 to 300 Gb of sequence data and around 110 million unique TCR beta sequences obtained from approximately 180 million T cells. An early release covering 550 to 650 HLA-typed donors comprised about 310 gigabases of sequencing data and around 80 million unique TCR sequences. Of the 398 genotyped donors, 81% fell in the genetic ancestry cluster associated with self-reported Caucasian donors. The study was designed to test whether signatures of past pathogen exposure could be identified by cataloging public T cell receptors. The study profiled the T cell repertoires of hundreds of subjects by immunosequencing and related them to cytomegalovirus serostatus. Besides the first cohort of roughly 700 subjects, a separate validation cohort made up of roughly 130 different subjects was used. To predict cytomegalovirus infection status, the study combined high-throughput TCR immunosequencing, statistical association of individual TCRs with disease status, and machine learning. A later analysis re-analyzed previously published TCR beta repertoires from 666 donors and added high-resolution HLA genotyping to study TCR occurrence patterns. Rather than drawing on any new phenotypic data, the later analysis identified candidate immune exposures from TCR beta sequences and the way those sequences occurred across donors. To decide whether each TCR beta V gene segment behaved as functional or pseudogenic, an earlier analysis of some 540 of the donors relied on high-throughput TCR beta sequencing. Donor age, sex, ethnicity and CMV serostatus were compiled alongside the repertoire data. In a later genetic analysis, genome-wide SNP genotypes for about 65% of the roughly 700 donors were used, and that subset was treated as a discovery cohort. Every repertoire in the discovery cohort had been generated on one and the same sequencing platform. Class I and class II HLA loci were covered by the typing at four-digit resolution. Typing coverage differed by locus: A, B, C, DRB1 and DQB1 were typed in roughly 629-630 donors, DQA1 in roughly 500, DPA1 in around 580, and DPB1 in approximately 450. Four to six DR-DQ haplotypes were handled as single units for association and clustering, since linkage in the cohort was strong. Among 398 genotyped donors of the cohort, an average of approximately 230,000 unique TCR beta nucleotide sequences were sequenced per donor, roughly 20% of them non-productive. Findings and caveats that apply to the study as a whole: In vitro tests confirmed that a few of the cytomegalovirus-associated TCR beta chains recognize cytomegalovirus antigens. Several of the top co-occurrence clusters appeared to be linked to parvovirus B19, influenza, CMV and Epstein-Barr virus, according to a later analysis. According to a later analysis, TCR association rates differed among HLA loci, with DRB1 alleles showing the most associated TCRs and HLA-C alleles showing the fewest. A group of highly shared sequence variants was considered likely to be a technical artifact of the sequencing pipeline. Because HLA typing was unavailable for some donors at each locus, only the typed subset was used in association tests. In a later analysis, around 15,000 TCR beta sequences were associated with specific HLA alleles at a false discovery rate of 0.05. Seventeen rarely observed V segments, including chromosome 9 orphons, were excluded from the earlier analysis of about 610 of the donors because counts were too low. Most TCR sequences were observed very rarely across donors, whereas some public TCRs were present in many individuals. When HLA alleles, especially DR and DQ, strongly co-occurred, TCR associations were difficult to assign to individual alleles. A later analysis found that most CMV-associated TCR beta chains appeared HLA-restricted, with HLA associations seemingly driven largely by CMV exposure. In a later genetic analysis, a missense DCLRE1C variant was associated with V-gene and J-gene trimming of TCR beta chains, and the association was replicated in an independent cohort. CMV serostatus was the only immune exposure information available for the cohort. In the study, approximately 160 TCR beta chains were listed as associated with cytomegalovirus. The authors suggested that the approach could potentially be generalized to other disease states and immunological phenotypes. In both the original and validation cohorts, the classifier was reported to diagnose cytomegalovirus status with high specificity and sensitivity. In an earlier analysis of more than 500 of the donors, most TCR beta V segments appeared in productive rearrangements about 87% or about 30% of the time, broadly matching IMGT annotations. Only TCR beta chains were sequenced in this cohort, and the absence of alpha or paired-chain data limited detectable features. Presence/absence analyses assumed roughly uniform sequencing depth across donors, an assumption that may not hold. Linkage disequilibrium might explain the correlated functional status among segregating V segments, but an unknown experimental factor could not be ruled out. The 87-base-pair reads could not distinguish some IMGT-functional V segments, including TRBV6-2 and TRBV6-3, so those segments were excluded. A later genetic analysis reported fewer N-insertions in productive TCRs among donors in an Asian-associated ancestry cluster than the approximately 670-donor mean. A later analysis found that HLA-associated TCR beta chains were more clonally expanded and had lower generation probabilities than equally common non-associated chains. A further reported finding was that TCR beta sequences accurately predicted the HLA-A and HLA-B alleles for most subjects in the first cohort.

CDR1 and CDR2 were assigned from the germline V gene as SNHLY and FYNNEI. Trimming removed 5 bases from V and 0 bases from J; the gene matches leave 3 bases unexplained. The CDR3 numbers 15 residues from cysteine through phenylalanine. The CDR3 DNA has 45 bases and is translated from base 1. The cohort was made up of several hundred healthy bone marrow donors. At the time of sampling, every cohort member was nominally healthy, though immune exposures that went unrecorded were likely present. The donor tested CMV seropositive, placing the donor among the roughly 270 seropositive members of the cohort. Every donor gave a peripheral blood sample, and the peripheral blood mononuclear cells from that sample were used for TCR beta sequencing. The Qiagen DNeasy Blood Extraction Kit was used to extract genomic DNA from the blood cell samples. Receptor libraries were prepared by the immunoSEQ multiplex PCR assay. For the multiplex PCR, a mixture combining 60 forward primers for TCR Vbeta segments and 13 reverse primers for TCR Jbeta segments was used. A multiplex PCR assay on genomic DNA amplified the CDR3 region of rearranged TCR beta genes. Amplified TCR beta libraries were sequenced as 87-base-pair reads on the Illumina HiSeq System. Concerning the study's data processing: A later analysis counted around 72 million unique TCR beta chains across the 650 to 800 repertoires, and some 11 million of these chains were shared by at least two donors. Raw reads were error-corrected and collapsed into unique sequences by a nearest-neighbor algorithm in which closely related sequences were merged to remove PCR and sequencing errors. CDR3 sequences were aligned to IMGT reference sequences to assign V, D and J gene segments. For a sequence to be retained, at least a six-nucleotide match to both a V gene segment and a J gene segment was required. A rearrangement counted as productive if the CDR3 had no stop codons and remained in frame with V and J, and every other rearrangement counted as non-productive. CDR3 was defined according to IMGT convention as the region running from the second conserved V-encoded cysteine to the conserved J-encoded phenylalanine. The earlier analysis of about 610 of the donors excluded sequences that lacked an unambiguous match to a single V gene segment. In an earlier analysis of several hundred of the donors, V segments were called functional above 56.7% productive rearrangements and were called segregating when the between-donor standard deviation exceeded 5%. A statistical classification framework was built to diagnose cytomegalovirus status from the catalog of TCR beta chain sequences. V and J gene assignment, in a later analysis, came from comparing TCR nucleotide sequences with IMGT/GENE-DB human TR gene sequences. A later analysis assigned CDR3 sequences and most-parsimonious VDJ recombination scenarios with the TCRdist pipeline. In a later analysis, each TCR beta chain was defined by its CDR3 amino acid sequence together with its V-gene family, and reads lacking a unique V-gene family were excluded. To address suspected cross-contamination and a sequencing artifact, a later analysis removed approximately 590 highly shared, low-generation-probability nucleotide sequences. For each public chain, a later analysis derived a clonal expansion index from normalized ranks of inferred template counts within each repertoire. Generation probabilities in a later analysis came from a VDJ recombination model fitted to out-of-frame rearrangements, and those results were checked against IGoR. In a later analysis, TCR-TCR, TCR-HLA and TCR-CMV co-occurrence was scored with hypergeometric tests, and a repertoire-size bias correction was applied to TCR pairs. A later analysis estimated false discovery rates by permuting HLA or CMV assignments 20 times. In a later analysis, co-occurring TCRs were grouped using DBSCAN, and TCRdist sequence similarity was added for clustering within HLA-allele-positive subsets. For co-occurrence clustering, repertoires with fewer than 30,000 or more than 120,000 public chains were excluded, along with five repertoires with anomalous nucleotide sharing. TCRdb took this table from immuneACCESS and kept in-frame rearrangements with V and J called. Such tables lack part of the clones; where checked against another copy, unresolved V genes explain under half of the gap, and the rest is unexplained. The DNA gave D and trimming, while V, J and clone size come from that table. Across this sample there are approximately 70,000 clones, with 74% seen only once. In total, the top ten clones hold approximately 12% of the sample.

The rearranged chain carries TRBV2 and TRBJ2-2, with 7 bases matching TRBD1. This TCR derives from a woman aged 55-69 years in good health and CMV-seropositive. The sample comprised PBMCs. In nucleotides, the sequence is TGTGCCAGCAGTCGACAGGGTACGAACACCGGGGAGCTGTTTTTT. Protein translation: CASSRQGTNTGELFF.